In its sample, the clone carrying this T cell receptor (beta chain) was seen a few times. Authors' processing steps: Quantification of nucleated cells was approximated via reference gene primer amplification. Repertoires were generated with immunoSEQ multiplex PCR, while TCRdb's copy carries only in-frame clones and drops some. From that table come the V and J calls and clone size; the DNA was used to work out D and trimming. The sample includes under 250,000 clones, about 91% of them seen just once. V shed 6 bases and J 7 bases; nucleotides not matched to a gene: 12. The germline V gene has CDR1 LGHNA and CDR2 YNFKEQ. The CDR3 consists of 16 residues. This record comes from a study of blood T cell repertoires in COVID-19. Study-level information: COVID-19 samples from acute and convalescent phases originated in the United States, Italy and Spain. T cells, B-cell-depleted T cells, or PBMCs provided the cDNA or gDNA that served as material.

This receptor was taken from a woman aged 25 to 45 with COVID-19, enrolled during active disease. The chain joins TRBV4-2 to TRBJ2-5; TRBD2 matches 12 bases. Sequenced material: peripheral blood. The CDR3 bases are TGTGCCAGCAGGATAGAACTAGCGGGGGGCCAGGGGACCCAGTACTTC. Translating it yields CASRIELAGGQGTQYF.